These 5 T cell receptor beta chains originate from one sample sequenced in a study of T cells in Graves' hyperthyroidism and ophthalmopathy. RNA transcripts were the template for amplifying TCR beta CDR3 regions. Researchers ran a first-round RT-PCR on the TCR CDR3 using the HTBI primer set. MiXCR, applied by TCRdb to the multiplex PCR reads, yields one record per CDR3 protein. The data contain more than 250,000 distinct CDR3 sequences, 15% of them singletons. The sample was blood. All receptors derive from a woman aged 45-60 years with Graves' hyperthyroidism that later progressed to Graves' ophthalmopathy.

In this sample, this clonotype turned up many times. The V call is TRBV24-1, the J call TRBJ2-3, with TRBD1 identical over 9 bases. J lost 2 bases, V lost 3 bases, and 11 bases had no gene match. Per germline, CDR1 KGHDR and CDR2 SFDVKD. The CDR3 is made up of 18 amino acids. The CDR3 loop reads CATSDLAPGTGYTDTQYF. In nucleotides, the CDR3 is TGTGCCACCAGTGATCTTGCGCCTGGGACAGGGTACACAGATACGCAGTATTTT.

The rearrangement joins TRBV20-1 to TRBJ1-1; TRBD1 is a possible D gene (6 bases). V lost 3 bases and J 2 bases, leaving 13 bases between the germline ends. This CDR3 region has 14 residues. Germline-derived CDR1 and CDR2 are DFQATT and SNEGSKA (reference sequence). The CDR3 is CSASRGGPNTEAFF. CDR3 bases: TGCAGTGCTAGTAGGGGGGGGCCTAACACTGAAGCTTTCTTT.

This clonotype was picked up many times. The chain combines TRBV27 with TRBJ2-1; TRBD2 matches 15 bases. Germline V lookup: CDR1 MNHEY, CDR2 SMNVEV (reference sequence). Trimming took 5 bases from V and 7 from J; bases not matched to a gene: 9. The CDR3 contains 17 residues. The CDR3 DNA reads TGTGCCAGCAGTACGGGACTAGCGGGAGGATCCCTAAATGAGCAGTTCTTC. Translating gives CASSTGLAGGSLNEQFF.

This clonotype was found a few times. This chain joins TRBV5-4 and TRBJ1-1, with D tentatively TRBD1 (5 bases). Germline V lookup: CDR1 SGHNT, CDR2 YYREEE (reference sequence). This CDR3 is 16 amino acids long. Trimming took 1 base from V and 0 from J, leaving 13 bases between them. CDR3 bases: TGTGCCAGCAGCTTGCCCTCGAAGGGGATGAACACTGAAGCTTTCTTT. It translates to CASSLPSKGMNTEAFF.

Ten or more counts support this clonotype. CDR3 coding DNA: TGTGCCAGCAGCCCCCCTCCGAGCTACGAGCAGTACTTC. This gives the protein CASSPPPSYEQYF. The chain employs TRBV28 and TRBJ2-7; D remains ambiguous. Germline CDR1 is MDHEN and CDR2 is SYDVKM. This CDR3 spans 13 amino acids. V was cut by 6 bases and J by 3 bases, with 12 bases left in between.